What follows are 9 T cell receptor beta chains derived from one specimen sequenced in a study of T cells in tuberculosis. Only in-frame clones appear in the TCRdb table, and some are missing; sequencing was by immunoSEQ multiplex PCR. The table shows around 45,000 clones, with around 94% occurring only once. The sequenced sample was PBMCs. All receptors come from a donor aged 5-35 years with latent tuberculosis or without tuberculosis infection. Some clones in this sample may be carry-over from other donors' samples.

The chain couples TRBV18 to TRBJ2-1; tentative D call: TRBD2 (6 bases). The V gene's germline CDR1 is KGHSH and CDR2 LQKENI. The CDR3 runs 15 residues. V was pared by 2 bases and J by 1 base, with 9 bases between. CDR3 residues: CASSPVGSSYNEQFF. The DNA of the CDR3 is TGTGCCAGCTCACCAGTCGGGAGTTCCTACAATGAGCAGTTCTTC.

The V call is TRBV29-1, the J call TRBJ2-2; 9 bases are shared with TRBD1. Germline-derived CDR1 and CDR2 are SQVTM and ANQGSEA. This CDR3 is 14 amino acids long. V lost 3 bases and J lost 1; bases outside the gene matches: 0. The CDR3 sequence is CSVEDRGNTGELFF. The CDR3 DNA reads TGCAGCGTTGAGGACAGGGGGAACACCGGGGAGCTGTTTTTT.

The V call is TRBV19, the J call TRBJ2-2, with TRBD2 matching 11 bases. The J segment lost 7 bases and the V segment lost 1 base, leaving 2 bases of the junction unmatched. Germline V gene data show CDR1 as LNHDA and CDR2 as SQIVND (reference sequence). This CDR3 is built from 15 residues. CDR3 loop: CASSIGGTSGGELFF. In DNA form, the CDR3 reads TGTGCCAGTAGTATAGGCGGGACTAGCGGCGGGGAGCTGTTTTTT.

CDR3 sequence: CASSLDILGGTEAFF. The CDR3 nucleotides are TGTGCCAGCAGCTTAGATATTCTGGGAGGCACTGAAGCTTTCTTT. The rearrangement uses TRBV7-9 and TRBJ1-1, with D hard to call. This CDR3 spans 15 amino acids. Between the trimmed V and J ends, which lost 1 base and 4 bases, there was a span of 13 bases. CDR1 and CDR2 (germline): SEHNR, FQNEAQ (reference sequence).

The rearrangement uses TRBV29-1 and TRBJ1-2; 9 nucleotides agree with TRBD1. Germline V gene data show CDR1 as SQVTM and CDR2 as ANQGSEA. V gave up 2 bases and J gave up 4 bases; unmatched junction bases: 2. The CDR3 covers 13 residues. The CDR3 DNA reads TGCAGCGTTGAACAGGACAGGGGCTATGGCTACACCTTC. Translation gives CSVEQDRGYGYTF.

V usage is TRBV19 and J usage is TRBJ2-2, with 7 positions matching TRBD1. This CDR3 is 16 amino acids long. Germline V gene lookup returns CDR1 LNHDA and CDR2 SQIVND (reference sequence). Trimming took 3 bases from V and 4 from J; bases not matched to a gene: 8. CDR3: CASSMLTGSGTGELFF. CDR3 in DNA: TGTGCCAGTAGTATGCTGACAGGGTCGGGCACCGGGGAGCTGTTTTTT.

V and J are TRBV7-2 and TRBJ2-3; D ambiguous. CDR1 is SGHTA and CDR2 is FQGNSA in the germline V gene. The V gene lost 5 bases and the J gene lost 2 bases, with 5 bases spanning the gap. This CDR3 is built from 12 residues. Here the CDR3 DNA reads TGTGCCAGCAGCGTAAACACAGATACGCAGTATTTT. Encoded protein: CASSVNTDTQYF.

The V gene is TRBV6-5, the J gene TRBJ2-1; 10 bases map to TRBD2. Trimming at V came to 4 bases and at J to 0 bases, leaving 3 bases not matched to a gene. The germline V gene has CDR1 MNHEY and CDR2 SVGAGI. This CDR3 spans 16 amino acids. The CDR3 here is CASSFRLAGSYNEQFF. The DNA of the CDR3 is TGTGCCAGCAGTTTCAGACTAGCGGGCTCCTACAATGAGCAGTTCTTC.

The chain uses TRBV7-2 and TRBJ2-5; the D gene is possibly TRBD1 (5 bases). Trimming pared 5 bases from V and 7 bases from J, leaving 11 bases between. The length of the CDR3 is 12 residues. The germline V gene has CDR1 SGHTA and CDR2 FQGNSA. CDR3 nucleotide sequence: TGTGCCAGCAGCGAAGGGGCCAGGACCCAGTACTTC. It translates to CASSEGARTQYF.